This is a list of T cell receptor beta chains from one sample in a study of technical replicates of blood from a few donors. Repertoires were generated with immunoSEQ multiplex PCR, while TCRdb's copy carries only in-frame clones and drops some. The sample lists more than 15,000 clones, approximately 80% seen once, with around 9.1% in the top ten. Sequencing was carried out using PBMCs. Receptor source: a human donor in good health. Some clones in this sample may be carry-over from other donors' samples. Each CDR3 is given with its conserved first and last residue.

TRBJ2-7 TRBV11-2 CASSYGTSGRGAYEQYF
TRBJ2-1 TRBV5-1 CASSLGTLGGYNEQFF
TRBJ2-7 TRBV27 CASSLSGGGAGQYF
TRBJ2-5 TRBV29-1 CSVVLAGGPQYF
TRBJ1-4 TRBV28 CASSSDRVGEKLFF
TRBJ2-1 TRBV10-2 CASNSWAPYNEQFF
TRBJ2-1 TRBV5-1 CASSSSGGYNEQFF
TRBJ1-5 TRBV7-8 CASSPGTGSNQPQHF
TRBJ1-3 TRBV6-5 CASSATGGTIYF
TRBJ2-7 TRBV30 CAWGLTYEQYF
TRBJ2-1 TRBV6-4 CASSDGVASGANEQFF
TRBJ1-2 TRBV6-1 CASSENPRGAYGYTF
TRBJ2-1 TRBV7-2 CASSSLQAGDNEQFF
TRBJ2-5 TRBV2 CASREQGQDQETQYF
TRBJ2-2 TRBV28 CASSSGQGVSTGELFF
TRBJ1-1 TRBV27 CASSFWQGAGMNTEAFF
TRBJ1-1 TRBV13 CASSYDRNTEAFF
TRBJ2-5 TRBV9 CASSVLGGRLETQYF
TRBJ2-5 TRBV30 CAWSVFRETQYF
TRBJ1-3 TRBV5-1 CASSLTGTGNTIYF
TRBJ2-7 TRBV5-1 CASSLPGDEQYF
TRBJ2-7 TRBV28 CASSLSGLLGEQYF
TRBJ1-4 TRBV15 CATSKGEGRLWNEKLFF
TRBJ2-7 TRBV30 CAWGTSASYEQYF
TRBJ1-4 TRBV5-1 CASSTGSNEKLFF
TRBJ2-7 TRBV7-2 CASSLIGESSYEQYF
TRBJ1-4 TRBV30 CAWSGGVWEKLFF
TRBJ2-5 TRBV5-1 CASSLFELAGVEQYF
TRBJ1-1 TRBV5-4 CASSLSREGTEAFF
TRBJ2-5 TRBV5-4 CASSLPGVETQYF
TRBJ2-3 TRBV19 CASSPGTSYPTDTQYF
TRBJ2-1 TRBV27 CASIGLAGSYNEQFF
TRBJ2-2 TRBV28 CASSLGTPAGELFF
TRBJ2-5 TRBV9 CASVGLAGTQYF
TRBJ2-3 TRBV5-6 CASSLDRDRGTDTQYF
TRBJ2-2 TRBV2 CASLGLRGELFF
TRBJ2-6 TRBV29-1 CSASQDSYSGANVLTF
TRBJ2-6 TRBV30 CAWTASGRGANVLTF
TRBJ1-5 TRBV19 CASNLREGSRGQPQHF
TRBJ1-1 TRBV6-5 CASSYSGLAEAFF
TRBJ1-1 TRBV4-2 CASSQDTNRGDMNTEAFF
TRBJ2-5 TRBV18 CASSPGTEETQYF
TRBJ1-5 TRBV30 CAWSGTGGSQPQHF
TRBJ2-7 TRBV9 CASSVVQGRQQYF
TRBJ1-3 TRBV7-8 CASSLEESTGNTIYF
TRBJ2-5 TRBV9 CASSPRGTAQEQYF
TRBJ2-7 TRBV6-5 CASSTQVRDTEQYF
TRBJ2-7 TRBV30 CAWSVLEHEQYF
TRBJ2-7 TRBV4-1 CASSHLGLGKDEQYF
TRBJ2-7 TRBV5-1 CASSWGTSGSNNEQYF
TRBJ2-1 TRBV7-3 CASSLKALAGGSVRIF
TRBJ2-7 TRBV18 CASSPGTGGWYEQYF
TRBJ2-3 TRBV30 CAWSVGAALSTDTQYF
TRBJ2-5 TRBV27 CASSALGTQYF
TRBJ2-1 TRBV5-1 CASSFSGGYIEQFF
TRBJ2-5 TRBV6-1 CASSEEGTGTETQYF
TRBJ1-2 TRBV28 CASSSAQGVDYGYTF
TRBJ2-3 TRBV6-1 CASIWTYTDTQYF